The rows below give T cell receptor beta chains drawn from one sample of a study of blood T cells in healthy people across ages. TCRdb passed the 5' RACE reads through MiXCR, listing each CDR3 protein once. The repertoire holds 1.5 million or so distinct CDR3 sequences, with about 43% as singletons. The sequencing sample was made of blood. The receptor set was obtained from a woman aged 18-29 years in good health. The CDR3 runs from the conserved cysteine through the conserved F or W. A D gene is named only where the DNA matches it firmly. A clone size is listed for some rows: how often the clone was seen (once, few, many), or a class if it is expanded.

>.|TRBJ2-5|once|TRBV12-3/TRBV12-4
TGTGCCAGCAGTTTCAATAGCGGAGGTACGGAGACCCAGTACTTC
CASSFNSGGTETQYF
>TRBD1|TRBJ2-3|.|TRBV6-5
TGTGCCAGCAGTAGGACAGGGGGCCTGCCAGATACGCAGTATTTT
CASSRTGGLPDTQYF
>TRBD1|TRBJ1-6|.|TRBV2
TGTGCCAGCAGTCGACAGGGCCCTAATTCATCCCTCCACTTT
CASSRQGPNSSLHF
>.|TRBJ1-2|few|TRBV4-1
TGCGCCAGCAGCCAAGACACCGGGAGGGAGCTTGGCTACACCTTC
CASSQDTGRELGYTF
>TRBD1|TRBJ2-1|few|TRBV28
TGTGCCAGCAGTCCCCTTGGGACAGGGTTTTACAATGAGCAGTTCTTC
CASSPLGTGFYNEQFF
>TRBD2|TRBJ2-1|.|TRBV20-1
TGCAGTGCTAGATTCGGGAGGAACAATGAGCAGTTCTTC
CSARFGRNNEQFF
>.|TRBJ1-4|.|TRBV12-3/TRBV12-4
TGTGCCAGCAGTCGGACCGACAAACTGTTTTTT
CASSRTDKLFF
>TRBD2|TRBJ2-1|.|TRBV9
TGTGCCACCTCCCGAACTAGCGGCTACAATGAGCAGTTCTTC
CATSRTSGYNEQFF
>TRBD1|TRBJ1-2|.|TRBV6-1
TGTGCCAGCAGTGAGACAGGGGGCGCCGGTAACTATGGCTACACCTTC
CASSETGGAGNYGYTF
>TRBD2|TRBJ2-1|few|TRBV7-2
TGTGCCAGCAGCTTAGCGGCACTAGCGGGGAACAATGAGCAGTTCTTC
CASSLAALAGNNEQFF
>.|TRBJ1-2|.|TRBV6-1
TGTGCCAGCAGTGAATCCCCCACAGGGTCTCATGGCTACACCTTC
CASSESPTGSHGYTF
>TRBD2|TRBJ2-7|few|TRBV7-8
TGTGCCAGCAGCACAACAACTAGCGGGGACACCTACGAGCAGTACTTC
CASSTTTSGDTYEQYF
>.|TRBJ1-1|.|TRBV20-1
TGCAGTGCTAGAGACAGGGCAGCTGAAGCTTTCTTT
CSARDRAAEAFF
>.|TRBJ2-5|.|TRBV4-1
TGCGCCAGCAGCCAAGACGTGGCGGGGACCTCGGAGACCCAGTACTTC
CASSQDVAGTSETQYF
>TRBD2|TRBJ2-3|.|TRBV20-1
TGCAGTGCTAAAGGGCTAGCGGGAGGTATTGCGCAGTATTTT
CSAKGLAGGIAQYF
>.|TRBJ2-5|few|TRBV20-1
TGCAGTGCCGACCGACTAGAGACCCAGTACTTC
CSADRLETQYF
>.|TRBJ1-1|.|TRBV6-5
TGTGCCAGCAGCACTCGGGAGGGCGGCACTGAAGCTTTCTTT
CASSTREGGTEAFF
>TRBD2|TRBJ2-1|few|TRBV7-2
TGTGCCAGCAGCTTAAGCGGGGGGTTCTACAATGAGCAGTTCTTC
CASSLSGGFYNEQFF
>TRBD2|TRBJ2-5|few|TRBV7-8
TGTGCCAGCAGCTTAGAACCGACCGGGACTAGCAGCCAAGAGACCCAGTACTTC
CASSLEPTGTSSQETQYF
>.|TRBJ1-1|.|TRBV5-6
TGTGCCAGCAGCTTGGAAGTGTCTGAAGCTTTCTTT
CASSLEVSEAFF
>.|TRBJ2-3|.|TRBV28
TGTGCCAGCAGTTTGAGTCCTGTCGATACGCAGTATTTT
CASSLSPVDTQYF
>.|TRBJ2-7|.|TRBV14
TGTGCCAGCAGCCCCGCGACAACGTACTACGAGCAGTACTTC
CASSPATTYYEQYF
>TRBD2|TRBJ2-1|.|TRBV9
TGTGCCAGCAGCGGACTAGCGGATCGCTACAATGAGCAGTTCTTC
CASSGLADRYNEQFF
>TRBD1|TRBJ2-1|few|TRBV20-1
TGCAGTGGACAGGGTTTAAGAAATGAGCAGTTCTTC
CSGQGLRNEQFF
>TRBD2|TRBJ2-3|.|TRBV20-1
TGCAGTGCCGCGCCCCGGGACTACTCAGATACGCAGTATTTT
CSAAPRDYSDTQYF
>.|TRBJ2-5|many|TRBV27
TGTGCCAGCAGCCCGAACCGGGACAATAGAGAGACCCAGTACTTC
CASSPNRDNRETQYF
>.|TRBJ2-3|.|TRBV5-5
TGTGCCAGCAGCCAGCAGGGGATAGTTGGTTCGCAGTATTTT
CASSQQGIVGSQYF
>.|TRBJ2-5|.|TRBV14
TGTGCCAGCAGCCAAGATCAGTACCAGGCCCAGTACTTC
CASSQDQYQAQYF
>.|TRBJ1-1|many|TRBV12-3/TRBV12-4
TGTGCCAGCTCGTCTCCCCACGGGAATCCGGACACTGAAGCTTTCTTT
CASSSPHGNPDTEAFF
>.|TRBJ2-3|.|TRBV11-2
TGTGCCAGCAGCGGTATGAGAGATACGCAGTATTTT
CASSGMRDTQYF
>TRBD2|TRBJ2-5|.|TRBV6-6
TGTGCCAGCAGCCCGATTGGGGCGGGAGAAGAGACCCAGTACTTC
CASSPIGAGEETQYF
>.|TRBJ1-2|.|TRBV20-1
TGCGTGGGACCGAAGTCTAACTATGGCTACACCTTC
CVGPKSNYGYTF
>.|TRBJ2-4|.|TRBV7-9
TGTGCCAGCAGCTCCCCCGGGGGAAACAAAAACATTCAGTACTTC
CASSSPGGNKNIQYF
>TRBD2|TRBJ2-3|once|TRBV30
TGTGCCTGGAGTGTTAGGACTAGCGGACACACAGATACGCAGTATTTT
CAWSVRTSGHTDTQYF
>TRBD2|TRBJ2-1|.|TRBV11-3
TGTGCCAGCAGCCCCCCAGCGGGAGTTGATAATGAGCAGTTCTTC
CASSPPAGVDNEQFF
>.|TRBJ2-7|.|TRBV28
TGTGCCAGCAGGGATGGTCCCGGTGGGGACCGATACGAGCAGTACTTC
CASRDGPGGDRYEQYF
>.|TRBJ1-1|.|TRBV20-1
TGCAGTGCTAGAGATCTTCCAGGTATTACTGAAGCTTTCTTT
CSARDLPGITEAFF
>TRBD1|TRBJ2-5|.|TRBV18
TGTACCAGCTCACCAGAGGGGGCACCGCGGTACTTC
CTSSPEGAPRYF
>TRBD1|TRBJ2-7|.|TRBV29-1
TGCAGCGCTGAAGATCGGGACAGGGGAAACTCCTACGAGCAGTACTTC
CSAEDRDRGNSYEQYF
>.|TRBJ1-1|.|TRBV2
TGTGCCAGCAGACCGGGGCCTAAGGGGACTGAAGCTTTCTTT
CASRPGPKGTEAFF
>TRBD1|TRBJ1-2|.|TRBV5-1
TGCGCCAGCAGCGCGGGACAGTACGAATCGGATGGCTACACCTTC
CASSAGQYESDGYTF
>.|TRBJ2-7|.|TRBV18
TGTGCCAGCTCTCAAGGACTCGACTCCTACAATGAGCAGTACTTC
CASSQGLDSYNEQYF
>.|TRBJ2-7|.|TRBV6-2/TRBV6-3
TGTGCCAGCAGTTACGTCGACAACGAGCAGTACTTC
CASSYVDNEQYF
>.|TRBJ2-7|.|TRBV7-9
TGTGCCAGCAGCTTAGGGGTAGCAGTCTACGAGCAGTACTTC
CASSLGVAVYEQYF
>.|TRBJ2-3|.|TRBV3-1
TGTGCCAGCAGCCAAGACACCGCCACAGATACGCAGTATTTT
CASSQDTATDTQYF
>.|TRBJ1-5|.|TRBV6-6
TGTGCCAGCAGCCCGCCGCCCCCGGCCAATCAGCCCCAGCATTTT
CASSPPPPANQPQHF
>TRBD1|TRBJ2-1|.|TRBV24-1
TGTGCCACCAGTGCCACAGGGGGCGGGGGCTCCTACAATGAGCAGTTCTTC
CATSATGGGGSYNEQFF
>TRBD2|TRBJ2-1|.|TRBV6-2/TRBV6-3
TGTGCCAGCAGTTACACTCCCGGGGTAGCGGGAGGGCCTAATGAGCAGTTCTTC
CASSYTPGVAGGPNEQFF
>.|TRBJ2-3|few|TRBV10-3
TGTGCCATCAGTGAGTCTGTTTCCACAGATACGCAGTATTTT
CAISESVSTDTQYF
>.|TRBJ1-1|.|TRBV20-1
TGCAGTGCCCCGGGAGGAGCCCCCGGCAGGACTGAAGCTTTCTTT
CSAPGGAPGRTEAFF
>.|TRBJ2-3|.|TRBV7-9
TGTGCCAGCAGCTTAGGCGGCTGGGGGGTAAGCACAGATACGCAGTATTTT
CASSLGGWGVSTDTQYF
>.|TRBJ1-1|.|TRBV30
TGTGCCTGGAGAGGACAGCCGAACACTGAAGCTTTCTTT
CAWRGQPNTEAFF